This TCR beta chain was profiled in a study of a mutant IDH1 vaccine in newly diagnosed glioma (dated by TCRdb to about 2021). Broadly, across the study: Vaccination began 4-6 weeks after radiotherapy alone, or alongside temozolomide cycles in the chemotherapy-containing groups. Of the roughly 30 treated patients, approximately 60% were male and 37.5% were female, and a mean age of roughly 41 years was recorded. Before enrollment, most patients had been given radiochemotherapy with temozolomide as standard therapy, while the rest had received either radiotherapy alone or temozolomide alone. Visit V12 was the week-35 safety follow-up and visit V13 was the week-47 end of study. Six visits were used for peripheral blood collection: V03 (baseline), V05, V07, V10, V12 and V13. For exploratory analyses, 25 to 30 treated patients had longitudinal TCRB deep sequencing done wherever samples were available. The full study reports these points: No apparent relationship was observed between pseudoprogression and alterations in the top peripheral T cell clonotypes detected by TCRB sequencing. Selection of PBMC samples for TCRB deep sequencing was based on availability. According to the authors, sample limitations meant that analyses of patient blood samples could not be reproduced. Vaccine-induced immune responses across multiple MHC alleles were detected in over 85% of patients.

Libraries were made using the immunoSEQ multiplex PCR assay. Rearranged TCR beta chain sequences were amplified with the hsTCRB Kit following the manufacturer's protocol. An Illumina MiSeq was used to sequence the TCRB libraries. Per the original workflow: The proprietary platform of the kit vendor was used for demultiplexing, trimming and gene mapping. In TCRdb, the immuneACCESS table is reduced to in-frame sequences with V and J assigned. These tables do not hold every clone; where another copy was compared, an unresolved V gene accounts for under half, and the others remain unexplained. V and J calls and clone size are given by that table; D and trimming were obtained from the DNA. The sample profile shows roughly 68,000 clones; roughly 74% of them were found once. 4.5% to 5% of the sample is taken by the ten largest. Reading the label with the study, this specimen's time point is: week 35, safety follow-up. Every vaccine dose consisted of 300 ug of a 20-mer mutant IDH1 peptide in Montanide, administered subcutaneously together with topical imiquimod. Across visits V03 through V10, patients got a total of eight vaccinations, given in weeks 1, 3, 5, 7, 11, 15, 19 and 23. Donors had newly diagnosed WHO grade 3 or 4 IDH1-mutant astrocytomas with loss of nuclear ATRX. The samples were drawn from NOA16, a multicentre, single-arm, open-label phase I trial in Germany that tested a mutant IDH1 peptide vaccine in humans for the first time. The DNeasy Blood and Tissue Kit was used to extract genomic DNA from EDTA blood for TCRB sequencing.

With regard to this clone: The target of this receptor is not known. Base qualities are not at hand, and no much larger clone is one base apart.

There are 14 amino acids in the CDR3, from cysteine to phenylalanine inclusive. CDR3 DNA only is kept here, 42 bases in frame from base 1. Per the germline V gene, MGHRA is the CDR1 and YSYEKL is the CDR2. V is shortened by 4 bases, J by 2 bases, and the region joining them spans 11 bases. The source was PBMCs, collected from a glioma patient whose treatment included an IDH1 peptide vaccine. The clonotype comes from a man aged 50 to 59 with glioma. The chain links TRBV4-1 with TRBJ1-1; the D segment could be TRBD1, given 5 matching bases. The CDR3 loop reads CASSRVDSNTEAFF. The DNA sequence reads TGCGCCAGCAGCCGGGTCGACAGTAACACTGAAGCTTTCTTT.